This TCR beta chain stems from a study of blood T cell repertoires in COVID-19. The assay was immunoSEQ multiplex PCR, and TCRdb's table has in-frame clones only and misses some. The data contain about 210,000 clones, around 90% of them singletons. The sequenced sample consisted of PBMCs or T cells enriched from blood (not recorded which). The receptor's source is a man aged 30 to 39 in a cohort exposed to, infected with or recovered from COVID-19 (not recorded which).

In nucleotides, the CDR3 is TGTGCCAGCAGCTCTACCGCGCAGGTAGCGGGAGGGGTAGCTGCGGCCAATGAGCAGTTCTTC. Translated, it gives CASSSTAQVAGGVAAANEQFF. The V and J genes are TRBV7-6 and TRBJ2-1, with TRBD2 matching 11 bases. In germline, CDR1 is SGHVS, CDR2 FNYEAQ. The CDR3 is 21 residues long. Trimming at V came to 4 bases and at J to 6 bases, leaving 23 bases not matched to a gene. Using reference TRBV7-6 and TRBJ2-1 for the parts outside the CDR3, the full variable domain is GAGVSQSPRYKVTKRGQDVALRCDPISGHVSLYWYRQALGQGPEFLTYFNYEAQQDKSGLPNDRFSAERPEGSISTLTIQRTEQRDSAMYRCASSSTAQVAGGVAAANEQFFGPGTRLTVL.